This T cell receptor (beta chain) is drawn from a study of T cell responses to AZD1222 COVID-19 vaccine. Regarding this clone: Antigen unknown.

Sequencing used immunoSEQ multiplex PCR; TCRdb keeps in-frame clones, though not all of them. This table has about 100,000 clones, 70% to 90% appearing once. Germline V gene data show CDR1 as SGHAT and CDR2 as FQNNGV. V trimming: 1 base; J trimming: 4 bases; junction bases outside the gene matches: 9. This CDR3 is 17 amino acids long. Overall study results and limits: Sampled repertoires all dated from after the peak T cell response. Within unmutated variant regions lay the reported targets of nearly half of spike-specific TCRs.

This clonotype was obtained from an adult in good health. The specimen comprised peripheral blood, sampled on day 0 of AZD1222 vaccination. The V call is TRBV11-2, the J call TRBJ2-2, with TRBD2 identical over 7 bases. The CDR3 DNA is TGTGCCAGCAGCTTAGCGTTACTAGCGCGGGGCACCGGGGAGCTGTTTTTT. This encodes CASSLALLARGTGELFF. Based on the CDR3 plus reference TRBV11-2 and TRBJ2-2, the full variable domain is EAGVAQSPRYKIIEKRQSVAFWCNPISGHATLYWYQQILGQGPKLLIQFQNNGVVDDSQLPKDRFSAERLKGVDSTLKIQPAKLEDSAVYLCASSLALLARGTGELFFGEGSRLTVL.